This T cell receptor (beta chain) stems from a study of somatic mutations in cytotoxic T cells in rheumatoid arthritis. On the study more broadly: In some cases, T-cell populations stained with V beta antibodies were flow-sorted at nearly 100% purity, and these included V beta1+ cells sequenced for TCRB.

Sequenced by immunoSEQ multiplex PCR; TCRdb stores in-frame clones only, minus some. The sample holds 35,000 to 45,000 clones, approximately 80% seen once. Trimming took off 3 bases at V and 1 base at J, with 7 bases between the two ends. This CDR3 contains 13 residues. In germline, CDR1 is ENHRY, CDR2 SYGVKD. This TCR was sampled from a man between 40 and 49 years old in good health. The chain carries TRBV10-3 and TRBJ2-7; the D is unclear. The sequenced sample was CD8+ T cells sorted from blood. CDR3 DNA: TGTGCCATCAGTGAAACGGTATCCTACGAGCAGTACTTC. Protein sequence: CAISETVSYEQYF.